A single sample is the source of the 30 T cell receptor beta chains below, sequenced in a study of T cells after yellow fever vaccination. In TCRdb, the 5' RACE reads were re-called with MiXCR into one record per CDR3 protein. The sample has almost 600,000 distinct CDR3 sequences; approximately 12% are singletons. The sequences come from PBMCs, collected on the day of the yellow fever booster vaccination. These receptors came from a man aged 25-45 years who received the YFV17D yellow fever vaccine.

The V gene is TRBV10-3, the J gene TRBJ2-1, with a tentative D call TRBD1 (5 bases). V lost 3 bases and J 6 bases, leaving 12 bases between the germline ends. Germline-derived CDR1 and CDR2 are ENHRY and SYGVKD. CDR3 length: 14 residues. The CDR3 reads CAISEGARPNEQFF. The CDR3 DNA reads TGTGCCATCAGTGAAGGGGCCAGACCCAATGAGCAGTTCTTC.

V usage is TRBV7-8 and J usage is TRBJ2-3, with D possibly TRBD2 on 6 matching bases. V was trimmed by 5 bases and J by 5 bases, leaving 17 bases between them. Germline V gene lookup returns CDR1 SGHVS and CDR2 FQNEAQ. This CDR3 comprises 15 residues. CDR3 loop: CASSRGPGAEDTQYF. CDR3 bases: TGTGCCAGCAGCCGTGGTCCGGGAGCTGAAGATACGCAGTATTTT.

Comments on this clonotype: Its ends do not fully match the called genes, so a read error is possible. The V and J genes are TRBV7-2 and TRBJ2-7, with 10 bases matching TRBD1. CDR3 size: 12 residues. CDR1 and CDR2 from the germline V gene are SGHTA and FQGNSA. The CDR3 DNA reads TGTGCCAGCAGCTTCGACAGGGGGCAAAGACACTTC. It specifies CASSFDRGQRHF. The whole variable domain, remainder taken from reference TRBV7-2 and TRBJ2-7, is GAGVSQSPSNKVTEKGKDVELRCDPISGHTALYWYRQSLGQGLEFLIYFQGNSAPDKSGLPSDRFSAERTGGSVSTLTIQRTQQEDSAVYLCASSFDRGQRHFGPGTRLTVT.

The sample holds a few counts of this clonotype. The CDR3 nucleotides are TGTGCCAGCAGCCTAAGCTGGGGACTAGCGGGAATCGACGAGCAGTACTTC. As protein: CASSLSWGLAGIDEQYF. This rearrangement joins TRBV7-2 to TRBJ2-7; 13 bases fit TRBD2. This CDR3 region has 17 residues. Looked up from germline, CDR1 is SGHTA and CDR2 is FQGNSA. V trimming: 5 bases; J trimming: 5 bases; junction bases outside the gene matches: 12.

The chain recombines TRBV19 with TRBJ2-3, with D unresolved. Germline V gene sequence: CDR1 LNHDA, CDR2 SQIVND (reference sequence). Trimming took off 1 base at V and 4 bases at J, with 9 bases between the two ends. The CDR3 runs 14 residues. CDR3 protein: CASSIASSADTQYF. In DNA, the CDR3 is TGTGCCAGTAGTATAGCCTCTTCGGCAGATACGCAGTATTTT.

The chain carries TRBV20-1 and TRBJ2-1; the D call may be TRBD1 or TRBD2 (5 bases each). V lost 6 bases, J lost 0 bases, and 12 bases lay in between. The germline V gene has CDR1 DFQATT and CDR2 SNEGSKA (reference sequence). CDR3 length: 14 residues. The CDR3 sequence is CSATGTDSYNEQFF. The CDR3 bases are TGCAGTGCGACCGGGACGGACTCCTACAATGAGCAGTTCTTC.

V and J are TRBV4-3 and TRBJ1-1; D is undetermined. This CDR3 has 15 residues. With 0 bases removed from V and 1 base from J, the gap between germline ends came to 9 bases. Germline assignment: CDR1 LGHNA and CDR2 YSLEER. For the CDR3, the DNA is TGCGCCAGCAGCCAAGATCAGAAGGGGAACACTGAAGCTTTCTTT. The encoded protein is CASSQDQKGNTEAFF.

This clonotype turned up a few times. The V call is TRBV10-3, the J call TRBJ2-1, with 8 bases that match TRBD2. The CDR3 is 16 residues long. Trimming at V came to 10 bases and at J to 9 bases, leaving 20 bases not matched to a gene. Germline lookup yields CDR1 ENHRY and CDR2 SYGVKD. Here the CDR3 reads CASTLTVERESAEQFF. The CDR3 DNA is TGTGCCAGCACACTTACCGTTGAGCGGGAGTCAGCTGAGCAGTTCTTC.

This clonotype has only one observation. The V and J genes are TRBV4-2 and TRBJ2-7; 7 bases fit TRBD1. The CDR3 is made up of 15 amino acids. Germline trimming cut 2 bases from V and 2 bases from J; bases unmatched to any gene: 6. Germline V lookup: CDR1 LGHNA, CDR2 YNFKEQ. The DNA of the CDR3 is TGTGCCAGCAGCCAACCCGACAGGGACGCCTACGAGCAGTACTTC. Translating gives CASSQPDRDAYEQYF.

The genes are TRBV7-2 and TRBJ2-1, with TRBD2 identical over 9 bases. Germline CDR1 reads SGHTA; CDR2 reads FQGNSA. The CDR3 is 15 amino acids. V dropped 5 bases and J dropped 8; count of bases not matched to a gene: 10. The CDR3, as DNA: TGTGCCAGCAGCCAGGGGGTAGCGGGAGTCGATGAGCAGTTCTTC. Residues: CASSQGVAGVDEQFF. The whole variable domain, filled in from reference TRBV7-2 and TRBJ2-1, reads GAGVSQSPSNKVTEKGKDVELRCDPISGHTALYWYRQSLGQGLEFLIYFQGNSAPDKSGLPSDRFSAERTGGSVSTLTIQRTQQEDSAVYLCASSQGVAGVDEQFFGPGTRLTVL.

This clonotype was detected a few times. V is TRBV10-1 and J is TRBJ2-7, with 8 bases lining up with TRBD1. CDR1 and CDR2 (germline): WNHNN, SYGVQD (reference sequence). V lost 2 bases to trimming and J lost 6 bases; unmatched junction nucleotides: 9. The CDR3 is 15 residues long. The CDR3 region has the DNA TGCGCCAGCAGTGAGGGGACAGGCGGCTTTTTCGAGCAGTACTTC. This codes for CASSEGTGGFFEQYF.

The table lists this clonotype with a few counts. The chain employs TRBV20-1 and TRBJ2-3, with 8 nucleotides matching TRBD2. The V segment lost 6 bases and the J segment 4 bases; nucleotides outside the gene matches: 12. Germline CDR1 and CDR2: DFQATT and SNEGSKA (reference sequence). The CDR3 spans 15 residues. The CDR3 DNA reads as TGCAGTGCAGTTTTGCCTAGCGGGTTAGCAGATACGCAGTATTTT. It codes for CSAVLPSGLADTQYF.

This clonotype has at least ten counts. This chain links TRBV27 with TRBJ2-7; TRBD2 matches 7 bases. The CDR3 is 13 residues long. Germline CDR1 reads MNHEY; CDR2 reads SMNVEV (reference sequence). The V gene end was trimmed by 6 bases and the J gene end by 0 bases; junction bases not matched to a gene: 2. CDR3 nucleotides: TGTGCCAGCAGCCGGACTAGCTCCTACGAGCAGTACTTC. Its translation is CASSRTSSYEQYF.

Only a few counts were recorded for this clonotype. The chain couples TRBV10-3 to TRBJ1-2; no clear D gene. The CDR3 has 15 amino acids. Germline loops: CDR1 ENHRY, CDR2 SYGVKD. Trimming pared 4 bases from V and 1 base from J, leaving 13 bases between. CDR3: CAISAYMGFNYGYTF. The CDR3 nucleotides are TGTGCCATCAGTGCGTATATGGGATTTAACTATGGCTACACCTTC.

This sequence joins TRBV3-1 and TRBJ1-6; D perhaps matches TRBD1 (5 bases). The CDR3 sequence is 16 residues long. Germline loops: CDR1 LGHDT, CDR2 YNNKEL (reference sequence). V was clipped by 0 bases and J by 10 bases, with 16 bases between them. CDR3 DNA: TGTGCCAGCAGCCAAGAACTTGTAGGGGCAGGGTCACCCCTCCACTTT. Translated, it gives CASSQELVGAGSPLHF.

The sample holds a few counts of this clonotype. The chain is built from TRBV10-3 and TRBJ1-1; D unclear. Trimming pared 5 bases from V and 0 bases from J, leaving 4 bases between. This CDR3 has 12 amino acids. Germline lookup yields CDR1 ENHRY and CDR2 SYGVKD. CDR3 sequence (DNA): TGTGCCATCAGTCCAATGAACACTGAAGCTTTCTTT. Protein product: CAISPMNTEAFF.

This clonotype was observed a handful of times. The rearrangement joins TRBV7-2 to TRBJ2-3; 7 nucleotides match TRBD2. This CDR3 contains 14 residues. In germline, CDR1 is SGHTA, CDR2 FQGNSA. The J segment lost 6 bases and the V segment lost 5 bases, leaving 8 bases of the junction unmatched. As DNA, the CDR3 is TGTGCCAGCAGCGTTAGCGGGTGGAGGGATACGCAGTATTTT. It yields the protein CASSVSGWRDTQYF.

This clonotype came up a few times. This chain connects TRBV20-1 to TRBJ2-1; TRBD2 matches at 10 bases. Trimming took 2 bases from V and 3 from J; bases not matched to a gene: 4. Germline V lookup: CDR1 DFQATT, CDR2 SNEGSKA (reference sequence). The CDR3 covers 15 residues. CDR3 in DNA: TGCAGTGCTAGAAGGACTAGCGGTGACTACAATGAGCAGTTCTTC. Its protein is CSARRTSGDYNEQFF.

This clonotype was seen many times. CDR3 nucleotide sequence: TGTGCCAGCAGCTTAATAGCGGGAGCTCGTTTGGACGAGCAGTACTTC. Amino acids: CASSLIAGARLDEQYF. V gene TRBV7-3 combines with J gene TRBJ2-7; 9 bases align to TRBD2. The ends lost 1 base at V and 5 bases at J; junction bases unmatched: 9. This CDR3 comprises 16 residues. CDR1 is SGHTA, CDR2 FQGTGA, per germline.

This clonotype occurred once. V gene TRBV12-3 or TRBV12-4 combines with J gene TRBJ2-2; D call uncertain. V was trimmed by 7 bases and J by 5 bases, leaving 8 bases between them. The CDR3 has 12 amino acids. The CDR3 coding sequence is TGTGCCAGCACCCTTTCGACCGGGGAGCTGTTTTTT. Protein sequence: CASTLSTGELFF.

This clonotype was found many times. The chain uses TRBV6-5 and TRBJ1-1, with 7 bases identical to TRBD1. Germline CDR1 and CDR2: MNHEY and SVGAGI. The CDR3 is 17 residues long. Trimming removed 2 bases from V and 2 bases from J; junction bases left unmatched: 11. The DNA for the CDR3 is TGTGCCAGCAGTTACCTCAGGGGGAGTCGGGGAAACACTGAAGCTTTCTTT. Translation: CASSYLRGSRGNTEAFF.

There are many counts of this clonotype. The chain is built from TRBV7-3 and TRBJ2-1; no clear D gene. Trimming shortened V by 0 bases and J by 7 bases, and 4 bases separated the two germline ends. The germline CDR1 and CDR2 sequences are SGHTA and FQGTGA. The CDR3 runs to 12 residues. The CDR3 spells CASSLTGNEQFF. Written as DNA, the CDR3 is TGTGCCAGCAGCTTAACGGGGAATGAGCAGTTCTTC.

The genes are TRBV27 and TRBJ1-1, with 10 bases aligning to TRBD1. Germline CDR1 MNHEY, CDR2 SMNVEV (reference sequence). CDR3 length: 15 residues. V lost 2 bases to trimming and J lost 5 bases; unmatched junction nucleotides: 5. Written as DNA, the CDR3 is TGTGCCAGCAGTTTAGGGGACAGGGGATGGACTGAAGCTTTCTTT. Residues: CASSLGDRGWTEAFF.

This clonotype has only a few counts. The chain joins TRBV7-3 to TRBJ2-1; a possible D gene is TRBD1 (5 bases). This CDR3 is built from 12 residues. Per germline, CDR1 SGHTA and CDR2 FQGTGA. Trimming shortened V by 5 bases and J by 5 bases, and 7 bases separated the two germline ends. The CDR3 DNA reads as TGTGCCAGCAGCGACAGAAACAATGAGCAGTTCTTC. Protein: CASSDRNNEQFF.

This chain joins TRBV3-1 and TRBJ2-1; 9 bases line up with TRBD1. This CDR3 has 15 residues. CDR1 and CDR2 from the germline V gene are LGHDT and YNNKEL (reference sequence). The V segment lost 4 bases and the J segment 6 bases; nucleotides outside the gene matches: 7. The CDR3 protein is CASSLQTGQGNEQFF. For the CDR3, the DNA is TGTGCCAGCAGCCTCCAAACGGGACAGGGCAATGAGCAGTTCTTC.

This clonotype was counted between two and nine times. V gene TRBV23-1 combines with J gene TRBJ2-3; TRBD1 agrees at 7 bases. Being an ORF, TRBV23-1 has a function that is uncertain. The CDR3 is 12 amino acids. Trimming cost V 7 bases and J 6 bases; bases outside gene matches: 4. The CDR3 sequence is CASIWTGDTQYF. In DNA form, the CDR3 reads TGCGCCAGCATCTGGACAGGTGATACGCAGTATTTT.

This clonotype was seen a few times. This chain links TRBV6-1 with TRBJ2-7; 7 bases line up with TRBD2. Unmatched junction bases numbered 13, after V lost 7 bases and J lost 4 bases. The CDR3 has 15 residues. Germline V gene sequence: CDR1 MNHNS, CDR2 SASEGT. Written as DNA, the CDR3 is TGTGCCAGCACCCCCTTAGCGGGTCCTATATACGAGCAGTACTTC. It is translated as CASTPLAGPIYEQYF.

This chain uses TRBV20-1 with TRBJ1-1; D might be TRBD1 (6 bases). CDR1 DFQATT and CDR2 SNEGSKA come from the germline V gene (reference sequence). The ends were cut back, 1 base at V and 6 bases at J, with 15 bases in the middle. The CDR3 consists of 14 residues. The CDR3 here is CSARGPQGIPEAFF. DNA of the CDR3: TGCAGTGCTAGAGGACCTCAGGGGATCCCTGAAGCTTTCTTT.

There are a few counts of this clonotype. The chain joins TRBV27 to TRBJ1-5; 7 positions match TRBD1. The CDR3 consists of 14 residues. V shed 6 bases and J 7 bases; nucleotides not matched to a gene: 9. From germline, CDR1 is MNHEY and CDR2 SMNVEV (reference sequence). CDR3 loop: CASSQGELVQPQHF. The CDR3 DNA reads TGTGCCAGCAGCCAGGGGGAACTGGTGCAGCCCCAGCATTTT.

The J gene is TRBJ2-7, the V gene TRBV5-6, with TRBD2 matching over 9 bases. Germline-derived CDR1 and CDR2 are SGHDT and YYEEEE. The CDR3 runs 18 residues. The ends lost 4 bases at V and 2 bases at J; junction bases unmatched: 16. The CDR3 loop is CASSPPLAGGPLTYEQYF. The CDR3 nucleotides are TGTGCCAGCAGCCCACCCCTGGCGGGAGGGCCGTTGACCTACGAGCAGTACTTC.